The rows below give T cell receptor beta chains drawn from one sample of a study of cytomegalovirus exposure and HLA in healthy donors. TCRdb's table, derived via immunoSEQ multiplex PCR, lists solely in-frame clones and lacks some. The sample has more than 85,000 clones; approximately 77% are singletons. The sequenced material came from PBMCs. Receptors were obtained from a male donor in good health and CMV-seropositive. The CDR3 runs from the conserved cysteine through the conserved F or W. Fields, in order: CDR3 protein, V gene, J gene, D gene. A D gene is named only where the DNA matches it firmly.

CDR3aa: CASSLVLAGAQEQYF
v_gene: TRBV7-2
j_gene: TRBJ2-7
d_gene: TRBD2

CDR3aa: CASSSRTSDYEQYF
v_gene: TRBV5-1
j_gene: TRBJ2-7
d_gene: TRBD2

CDR3aa: CAISVNSGNYNEQFF
v_gene: TRBV10-3
j_gene: TRBJ2-1
d_gene: TRBD2

CDR3aa: CASSIDRGTSSTDTQYF
v_gene: TRBV19
j_gene: TRBJ2-3
d_gene: NA

CDR3aa: CASSLESGGTYEQYF
v_gene: TRBV7-6
j_gene: NA
d_gene: TRBD2

CDR3aa: CASSLVEGRPQQFF
v_gene: TRBV5-4
j_gene: TRBJ2-1
d_gene: NA

CDR3aa: CASSASGGAARGYEQYF
v_gene: TRBV11-2
j_gene: TRBJ2-7
d_gene: TRBD2

CDR3aa: CASSLIGGDYNEQFF
v_gene: TRBV9
j_gene: TRBJ2-1
d_gene: NA

CDR3aa: CASSPQSGELFF
v_gene: TRBV18
j_gene: TRBJ2-2
d_gene: NA

CDR3aa: CASRRGQSPLHF
v_gene: TRBV25-1
j_gene: TRBJ1-6
d_gene: TRBD1

CDR3aa: CASSPETGSGGDQPQHF
v_gene: TRBV18
j_gene: TRBJ1-5
d_gene: TRBD1

CDR3aa: CASSDNRGFYNEQFF
v_gene: TRBV5-4
j_gene: TRBJ2-1
d_gene: TRBD1

CDR3aa: CASSESTGAVTGELFF
v_gene: TRBV25-1
j_gene: TRBJ2-2
d_gene: TRBD1

CDR3aa: CASSLRDTDNYGYTF
v_gene: TRBV7-6
j_gene: TRBJ1-2
d_gene: NA

CDR3aa: CASSIRTGGYTGELFF
v_gene: TRBV19
j_gene: TRBJ2-2
d_gene: TRBD1

CDR3aa: CASSEGQGASGANVLTF
v_gene: TRBV6-1
j_gene: TRBJ2-6
d_gene: TRBD1

CDR3aa: CASSLGQGADYTF
v_gene: TRBV5-1
j_gene: TRBJ1-2
d_gene: TRBD1

CDR3aa: CASSLRGNGYTF
v_gene: TRBV4-3
j_gene: TRBJ1-2
d_gene: NA

CDR3aa: CASSLGTEYSNQPQHF
v_gene: TRBV7-9
j_gene: TRBJ1-5
d_gene: NA

CDR3aa: CASSFASGAYEQYF
v_gene: TRBV11-3
j_gene: TRBJ2-7
d_gene: TRBD2

CDR3aa: CASRRGLVFEQFF
v_gene: TRBV27
j_gene: TRBJ2-1
d_gene: TRBD2

CDR3aa: CASSFVPGQGNGYTF
v_gene: TRBV5-6
j_gene: TRBJ1-2
d_gene: TRBD1

CDR3aa: CASSSGQGFDQPQHF
v_gene: TRBV5-1
j_gene: TRBJ1-5
d_gene: TRBD1

CDR3aa: CASIRDRGSNEQYF
v_gene: TRBV28
j_gene: TRBJ2-7
d_gene: TRBD1

CDR3aa: CASRTYTVDEAFF
v_gene: TRBV7-9
j_gene: TRBJ1-1
d_gene: NA

CDR3aa: CSVESGVDYEQYF
v_gene: TRBV29-1
j_gene: TRBJ2-7
d_gene: NA

CDR3aa: CSSTTPGGVHEQYF
v_gene: TRBV7-9
j_gene: TRBJ2-7
d_gene: TRBD2

CDR3aa: CASSSYSGRVTDTQYF
v_gene: TRBV7-9
j_gene: TRBJ2-3
d_gene: TRBD2

CDR3aa: CASNSRGTYNEQFF
v_gene: TRBV5-4
j_gene: TRBJ2-1
d_gene: NA

CDR3aa: CASSLGAGAETGELFF
v_gene: TRBV7-2
j_gene: TRBJ2-2
d_gene: TRBD2

CDR3aa: CASSLKSITPYEQYF
v_gene: TRBV27
j_gene: TRBJ2-7
d_gene: NA

CDR3aa: CASGAGPNNEQFF
v_gene: TRBV7-3
j_gene: TRBJ2-1
d_gene: NA

CDR3aa: CASSLGGSVYEQYF
v_gene: TRBV7-6
j_gene: TRBJ2-7
d_gene: TRBD2

CDR3aa: CASSQELAGGPSTDTQYF
v_gene: TRBV4-3
j_gene: TRBJ2-3
d_gene: TRBD2

CDR3aa: CASVVTGGRGSTEAFF
v_gene: TRBV25-1
j_gene: TRBJ1-1
d_gene: TRBD1

CDR3aa: CASSPRGAPYEQFF
v_gene: TRBV7-2
j_gene: TRBJ2-1
d_gene: NA

CDR3aa: CASSGDRGHQPQHF
v_gene: TRBV2
j_gene: TRBJ1-5
d_gene: TRBD1

CDR3aa: CASSPWDRGSYEQYF
v_gene: TRBV11-2
j_gene: TRBJ2-7
d_gene: TRBD1

CDR3aa: CASSLVGAWGYTF
v_gene: TRBV5-1
j_gene: TRBJ1-2
d_gene: NA

CDR3aa: CASSSGTGGVRNEQFF
v_gene: TRBV5-4
j_gene: TRBJ2-1
d_gene: TRBD1